Listed here are 30 T cell receptor beta chains from one sample, sequenced in a study of neurological immune-mediated disorders. Via MiXCR, TCRdb re-called the 5' RACE reads, giving one row per CDR3 protein. Here the sample spans about 120,000 distinct CDR3 sequences, roughly 3.2% being singletons. Sample: PBMCs. Receptors were obtained from a young woman with multiple sclerosis.

This clonotype was seen only a few times. A much larger clone sits a single nucleotide away, making a read error possible. The chain links TRBV2 to TRBJ1-5; TRBD1 might be the D (5 bases). The CDR3 is 13 residues long. Looked up from germline, CDR1 is SNHLY and CDR2 is FYNNEI. CDR3 coding DNA: TGTGCCAGCAAGGGGTATAGCAATCAGCACCAGCATTTT. Protein sequence: CASKGYSNQHQHF.

The table lists this clonotype with many counts. The chain recombines TRBV20-1 with TRBJ2-1; 8 bases are shared with TRBD2. CDR3 length: 16 amino acids. V shed 0 bases, J shed 3 bases, and the junction held 7 bases outside the gene matches. Germline V gene lookup returns CDR1 DFQATT and CDR2 SNEGSKA (reference sequence). CDR3: CSARDLGLAGYNEQFF. The CDR3 DNA sequence: TGCAGTGCTAGAGATCTCGGACTAGCAGGCTACAATGAGCAGTTCTTC.

This clonotype was found many times. The V and J genes are TRBV20-1 and TRBJ1-6; TRBD1 matches 8 bases. The germline gives CDR1 DFQATT, CDR2 SNEGSKA (reference sequence). With V trimmed by 5 bases and J by 7 bases, 10 bases remained unmatched. The CDR3 is 15 residues long. CDR3 sequence reads: CSAFSLTGENSPLHF. Here the CDR3 DNA reads TGCAGTGCTTTTTCCTTGACAGGGGAGAATTCACCCCTCCACTTT.

This clonotype appeared many times. The chain has TRBV5-1 and TRBJ1-1; weak D call: TRBD1 (5 bases). Germline CDR1 and CDR2: SGHRS and YFSETQ. Trimming removed 0 bases from V and 5 bases from J, with 11 bases in between. CDR3 size: 14 residues. The CDR3 region is CASSLDGRGTEAFF. The CDR3 region has the DNA TGCGCCAGCAGCTTGGACGGGCGGGGGACTGAAGCTTTCTTT.

This clonotype was seen at least ten times. The chain couples TRBV11-2 to TRBJ2-2; unclear D gene. V was trimmed by 4 bases and J by 7 bases, leaving 7 bases between them. This CDR3 is 12 amino acids long. Germline V gives CDR1 SGHAT, CDR2 FQNNGV. The CDR3 is CASSYFYGELFF. In DNA, the CDR3 is TGTGCCAGCAGCTACTTCTACGGGGAGCTGTTTTTT.

This clonotype showed up many times. The gene calls are TRBV11-2 and TRBJ2-5, with D unresolved. CDR1 is SGHAT and CDR2 is FQNNGV in the germline V gene. The V and J ends lost 10 bases and 4 bases respectively, with 16 bases between them. This CDR3 contains 13 residues. This CDR3 reads CATTRLSGETQYF. In DNA, the CDR3 is TGTGCCACGACGAGGCTATCGGGAGAGACCCAGTACTTC.

This clonotype was observed many times. This chain uses TRBV20-1 with TRBJ2-4; D remains unclear. V shed 6 bases and J shed 0 bases, with 9 bases lying between them. The CDR3 runs 13 residues. Per the germline V gene, CDR1 is DFQATT and CDR2 is SNEGSKA (reference sequence). The CDR3 region has the DNA TGCAGTGCGCAAGATTTAGCCAAAAACATTCAGTACTTC. Amino acid sequence: CSAQDLAKNIQYF.

This clonotype was found many times. J is TRBJ1-1 and V is TRBV10-2; D may be TRBD1 (5 bases). CDR1 and CDR2 (germline): WSHSY, SAAADI. The V and J ends lost 2 bases and 5 bases respectively, with 9 bases between them. The length of the CDR3 is 13 residues. The CDR3 bases are TGCGCCAGCAGTGAGAGCGCAGGGACTGAAGCTTTCTTT. It translates to CASSESAGTEAFF.

This clonotype occurred many times. The chain combines TRBV20-1 with TRBJ1-1; D might be TRBD1 (5 bases). Trimming took 0 bases from V and 6 from J, leaving 11 bases between them. This CDR3 comprises 13 residues. Germline assignment: CDR1 DFQATT and CDR2 SNEGSKA (reference sequence). The CDR3 bases are TGCAGTGCTAGAGAGGCTCCGGGGGCTGAAGCTTTCTTT. Protein sequence: CSAREAPGAEAFF.

This clonotype showed up many times. V and J are TRBV6-2 or TRBV6-3 and TRBJ2-1; no reliable D call. Germline V lookup: CDR1 MNHEY, CDR2 SVGEGT. This CDR3 has 13 residues. The V and J ends lost 5 bases and 7 bases respectively, with 12 bases between them. The CDR3 sequence: CASSPQRRNEQFF. CDR3 nucleotides: TGTGCCAGCAGTCCACAGCGTCGAAATGAGCAGTTCTTC.

This clonotype was seen many times. J is TRBJ2-7 and V is TRBV7-2; 7 nucleotides align to TRBD2. V trimming: 5 bases; J trimming: 4 bases; junction bases outside the gene matches: 8. Looked up from germline, CDR1 is SGHTA and CDR2 is FQGNSA. The length of the CDR3 is 14 residues. The chain's CDR3 is CASSTSGDQYEQYF. The CDR3 nucleotides are TGTGCCAGCAGCACCAGCGGGGACCAGTACGAGCAGTACTTC.

This clonotype came up many times. The DNA for the CDR3 is TGCAGTGCTACAGACTTTGGACAGTTTGGCAATCAGCCCCAGCATTTT. It is translated as CSATDFGQFGNQPQHF. The rearrangement joins TRBV20-1 to TRBJ1-5; a possible D gene is TRBD1 (6 bases). CDR1 is DFQATT, CDR2 SNEGSKA, per germline (reference sequence). V lost 4 bases and J 2 bases, leaving 18 bases between the germline ends. The CDR3 is made up of 16 amino acids.

This clonotype was counted at least ten times. The chain links TRBV27 to TRBJ1-2; weak D call: TRBD1 (5 bases). With 6 bases removed from V and 4 bases from J, the gap between germline ends came to 21 bases. The CDR3 is made up of 16 amino acids. In germline, CDR1 is MNHEY, CDR2 SMNVEV (reference sequence). In DNA, the CDR3 is TGTGCCAGCAGCCCTCAACGCGACAGAAGAACCTATGGCTACACCTTC. It is translated as CASSPQRDRRTYGYTF.

This clonotype was seen ten or more times. This chain joins TRBV12-3 or TRBV12-4 and TRBJ1-1, with D possibly matching TRBD1 (5 bases). The CDR3 runs 19 residues. Trimming removed 1 base at V and 0 bases at J, with 21 bases between. The CDR3 here is CASSLGKQGISILNTEAFF. CDR3 nucleotides: TGTGCCAGCAGTTTAGGGAAGCAGGGAATTAGCATTTTGAACACTGAAGCTTTCTTT.

This clonotype was picked up a small number of times. V and J are TRBV18 and TRBJ2-7; no definite D call. CDR3 size: 13 residues. The germline CDR1 and CDR2 sequences are KGHSH and LQKENI. V shed 2 bases and J shed 7 bases, with 12 bases lying between them. The CDR3 DNA reads as TGTGCCAGCTCACCATCGGATTCGAGGGAGCAGTACTTC. It specifies CASSPSDSREQYF.

This clonotype has a count of ten or more. The rearrangement joins TRBV5-5 to TRBJ2-7, with TRBD1 as a possible D gene (5 bases). There are 12 residues in the CDR3. The V gene's germline CDR1 is SGHKS and CDR2 YYEKEE (reference sequence). The V and J ends lost 5 bases and 1 base respectively, with 7 bases between them. As DNA, the CDR3 is TGTGCCAGCAGGGACACTTCCTACGAGCAGTACTTC. Translating it yields CASRDTSYEQYF.

CDR3 nucleotides: TGCAGCGTCAAACTGACGGAAATGAACACTGAAGCTTTCTTT. This sequence encodes CSVKLTEMNTEAFF. V gene TRBV29-1 combines with J gene TRBJ1-1; D is unresolved. V was shortened by 6 bases and J by 0 bases, with 14 bases between the two germline ends. CDR3 length: 14 residues. Germline V lookup: CDR1 SQVTM, CDR2 ANQGSEA.

In this sample, this clonotype turned up many times. The chain is built from TRBV6-5 and TRBJ1-4; TRBD1 aligns across 7 bases. The CDR3 is 13 amino acids. Germline V gene sequence: CDR1 MNHEY, CDR2 SVGAGI. Losses at the gene ends were 5 bases for V and 6 bases for J; bases not matched to a gene: 3. The CDR3: CASSDTGDEKLFF. CDR3 coding DNA: TGTGCCAGCAGTGACACAGGGGATGAAAAACTGTTTTTT.

This clonotype turned up a few times. A much larger clone differs by one base, so this may be a read error. The chain employs TRBV3-1 and TRBJ2-3; D is undetermined. Germline V lookup: CDR1 LGHDT, CDR2 YNNKEL (reference sequence). The CDR3 extends over 12 amino acids. The CDR3 DNA reads TGTGCCAGCAGCCAGGGCCTATTTCATTCGGATTTT. Translating gives CASSQGLFHSDF.

This clonotype was seen repeatedly, ten times or more. V and J are TRBV5-1 and TRBJ1-5, with D possibly matching TRBD1 (5 bases). The V gene's germline CDR1 is SGHRS and CDR2 YFSETQ. The CDR3 sequence is 14 residues long. Trimming left V 0 bases short and J 3 bases short, with 7 bases between. Written as DNA, the CDR3 is TGCGCCAGCAGCTTGGAAGGGGTCAATCAGCCCCAGCATTTT. It yields the protein CASSLEGVNQPQHF.

This clonotype was seen ten or more times. The genes are TRBV7-2 and TRBJ1-1; no definite D call. This CDR3 is built from 14 residues. Trimming took 2 bases from V and 1 from J, leaving 8 bases between them. In germline, CDR1 is SGHTA, CDR2 FQGNSA. CDR3 residues: CASSLWFGNTEAFF. The CDR3 region has the DNA TGTGCCAGCAGCTTATGGTTCGGGAACACTGAAGCTTTCTTT.

This clonotype was observed many times. CDR3 protein: CASSLSQGANTEAFF. As DNA, the CDR3 is TGTGCCAGCAGCTTATCGCAGGGGGCGAACACTGAAGCTTTCTTT. The V and J genes are TRBV11-2 and TRBJ1-1, with 8 bases lining up with TRBD1. CDR1 is SGHAT and CDR2 is FQNNGV in the germline V gene. This CDR3 has 15 residues. Trimming removed 2 bases from V and 1 base from J; junction bases left unmatched: 3. The complete variable domain, with remaining parts taken from reference TRBV11-2 and TRBJ1-1, reads EAGVAQSPRYKIIEKRQSVAFWCNPISGHATLYWYQQILGQGPKLLIQFQNNGVVDDSQLPKDRFSAERLKGVDSTLKIQPAKLEDSAVYLCASSLSQGANTEAFFGQGTRLTVV.

The table lists this clonotype with many counts. The gene calls are TRBV6-9 and TRBJ1-2; D call uncertain. The CDR3 contains 15 residues. Germline CDR1 and CDR2: MNHGY and SVAAGI. The V end was cut by 5 bases, the J end by 4 bases, with 17 bases between. For the CDR3, the DNA is TGTGCCAGCAGTCGCAGGACCGGCGCAAGCTATGGCTACACCTTC. It is translated as CASSRRTGASYGYTF.

With regard to this clonotype: A read error may explain this, as a much larger clone is one base away. The CDR3 region has the DNA TGTGCCAGCTCACCAAGCAGGGGATGGGAGCAGTACTTC. Its protein is CASSPSRGWEQYF. V gene TRBV18 combines with J gene TRBJ2-7; a weak D match, TRBD1 (6 bases). Trimming pared 2 bases from V and 7 bases from J, leaving 12 bases between. The CDR3 runs to 13 residues. Germline V gives CDR1 KGHSH, CDR2 LQKENI. Looking up the rest from reference TRBV18 and TRBJ2-7 gives the full variable domain: NAGVMQNPRHLVRRRGQEARLRCSPMKGHSHVYWYRQLPEEGLKFMVYLQKENIIDESGMPKERFSAEFPKEGPSILRIQQVVRGDSAAYFCASSPSRGWEQYFGPGTRLTVT.

This clonotype was counted ten times or more. A read error may produce the germline difference seen at one junction end. The V gene is TRBV6-2 or TRBV6-3, the J gene TRBJ2-7; D uncertain. Looked up from germline, CDR1 is MNHEY and CDR2 is SVGEGT. The length of the CDR3 is 12 residues. CDR3 protein: CASSYSGIIATF. The CDR3 nucleotides read TGTGCCAGCAGTTACTCTGGAATCATAGCTACCTTC.

This clonotype was counted at least ten times. The DNA for the CDR3 is TGCGCCAGCAGCTTGGAGTGGACAACTAATGAAAAACTGTTTTTT. This encodes CASSLEWTTNEKLFF. The V gene is TRBV5-1, the J gene TRBJ1-4; the D is unclear. The CDR3 is made up of 15 amino acids. The V end lost 0 bases, the J end lost 0 bases, and 6 bases lay between the germline ends. Germline CDR1 SGHRS, CDR2 YFSETQ. The whole variable domain, remainder taken from reference TRBV5-1 and TRBJ1-4, is KAGVTQTPRYLIKTRGQQVTLSCSPISGHRSVSWYQQTPGQGLQFLFEYFSETQRNKGNFPGRFSGRQFSNSRSEMNVSTLELGDSALYLCASSLEWTTNEKLFFGSGTQLSVL.

This clonotype was observed at least ten times. The chain joins TRBV20-1 to TRBJ1-2, with D possibly TRBD1 on 5 matching bases. Germline V gene sequence: CDR1 DFQATT, CDR2 SNEGSKA (reference sequence). Between the trimmed V and J ends, which lost 1 base and 4 bases, there was a span of 13 bases. This CDR3 has 14 residues. CDR3 loop: CSARVRDRGYGYTF. CDR3 nucleotide sequence: TGCAGTGCTAGAGTCCGGGACCGTGGCTATGGCTACACCTTC.

This clonotype showed up many times. The CDR3 nucleotides read TGTGCCAGCAGTTCGGAGCGGGGGGGCTCCTACAATGAGCAGTTCTTC. It yields the protein CASSSERGGSYNEQFF. This sequence joins TRBV27 and TRBJ2-1, with 10 bases that match TRBD2. This CDR3 contains 16 residues. CDR1 is MNHEY and CDR2 is SMNVEV in the germline V gene (reference sequence). Unmatched junction bases numbered 3, after V lost 4 bases and J lost 0 bases.

This clonotype occurred many times. The rearrangement uses TRBV7-2 and TRBJ1-1, with D uncertain. The CDR3 length is 15 residues. V was shortened by 5 bases and J by 4 bases, with 17 bases between the two germline ends. CDR1 and CDR2 from the germline V gene are SGHTA and FQGNSA. CDR3 loop: CASSPDSRGFTEAFF. Here the CDR3 DNA reads TGTGCCAGCAGCCCCGACTCGCGGGGATTCACTGAAGCTTTCTTT.

The table lists this clonotype with a few counts. This rearrangement joins TRBV7-2 to TRBJ1-2; 7 positions match TRBD1. V dropped 1 base and J dropped 8; count of bases not matched to a gene: 1. There are 12 residues in the CDR3. Germline values: CDR1 SGHTA, CDR2 FQGNSA. CDR3 nucleotides: TGTGCCAGCAGCTTAGTCAGGGGGGGCTACACCTTC. Residues: CASSLVRGGYTF.